The rows below give T cell receptor beta chains drawn from one sample of a study of T-cell reconstitution after alpha-beta-depleted transplantation in children. One entry per CDR3 protein, called by TCRdb with MiXCR from the PCR reads. In the table there are roughly 300,000 distinct CDR3 sequences, 9.9% of which are singletons. The sequenced sample was PBMCs from the stem cell graft donor, obtained from the stem cell graft. The receptor set was obtained from a human donor who donated a stem cell graft to a child with SCID. CDR3s include the opening cysteine and the closing phenylalanine or tryptophan. D genes are given only for firm matches. Some rows have no size entry. The others give once, few or many, or a class for an expanded clone.

V gene	D gene	J gene	clone size	CDR3 DNA	CDR3 protein
TRBV6-1	TRBD2	TRBJ2-3	.	TGTGCGACAAAACGAACTAGCGGGGGGGATACGCAGTATTTT	CATKRTSGGDTQYF
TRBV5-8	TRBD1	TRBJ1-2	.	TGTGCCAGCAGCCTTGGTCCGGGACAGCAACTCTATGGCTACACCTTC	CASSLGPGQQLYGYTF
TRBV6-5	TRBD2	TRBJ2-3	.	TGTGCCAGCAGTTACTCGTCTAGCGGGGGAGGCACAGATACGCAGTATTTT	CASSYSSSGGGTDTQYF
TRBV27	.	TRBJ1-2	.	TGTGCCAGCAGTCGGGGAACCTATGGCTACACCTTC	CASSRGTYGYTF
TRBV5-1	.	TRBJ2-5	few	TGCGCCAGCAGCTTCCGGCGTGGCAGACGCCAAGAGACCCAGTACTTC	CASSFRRGRRQETQYF
TRBV29-1	.	TRBJ2-1	many	TGCAGCACCCGGTCGGGTGGTGAGCAGTTCTTC	CSTRSGGEQFF
TRBV4-2	TRBD1	TRBJ1-6	few	TGTGCCAGCAGCCAACTCGACAGGGATTCACCCCTCCACTTT	CASSQLDRDSPLHF
TRBV2	.	TRBJ1-5	few	TGTGCCAGCAAGGGGGAACCCCAGCCCCAGCATTTT	CASKGEPQPQHF
TRBV10-1	.	TRBJ2-1	many	TGCGCCAGCAGTGAGTCGTCAAGGTCCTACAATGAGCAGTTCTTC	CASSESSRSYNEQFF
TRBV10-3	.	TRBJ2-3	.	TGTGCCATCAGTGATGTGCGGGGCGGCCCCACAGATACGCAGTATTTT	CAISDVRGGPTDTQYF
TRBV5-1	TRBD2	TRBJ2-7	few	TGCGCCAGCAGCTTGGGTCGCCTAGCGGGAAACGAGCAGTACTTC	CASSLGRLAGNEQYF
TRBV12-3/TRBV12-4	.	TRBJ2-5	.	TGTGCCAGCAGTTTATCATCGGCCCAGTACTTC	CASSLSSAQYF
TRBV5-1	.	TRBJ2-1	few	TGCGCCAGCAGCTCGCCGGGACGGGCGAATGAGCAGTTCTTC	CASSSPGRANEQFF
TRBV6-1	.	TRBJ2-6	few	TGTGCCAGCACCCAAGGGGGACGGGGGGCCAACGTCCTGACTTTC	CASTQGGRGANVLTF
TRBV4-1	TRBD1	TRBJ2-4	.	TGCGCCAGCAAACAGGGGCCCAAGGGCAAAAACATTCAGTACTTC	CASKQGPKGKNIQYF
TRBV20-1	TRBD1	TRBJ1-1	.	TGCAGCACTAGTCGGGACAGGAACACTGAAGCTTTCTTT	CSTSRDRNTEAFF
TRBV7-8	TRBD1	TRBJ1-1	few	TGTGCCAGCAGGAAAACAGGGGAGTACACTGAAGCTTTCTTT	CASRKTGEYTEAFF
TRBV6-1	.	TRBJ1-3	.	TGTGCCAGCAGAGGTGTTAAGGCCTCTGGAAACACCATATATTTT	CASRGVKASGNTIYF
TRBV9	.	TRBJ1-2	.	TGTGCCAGCAGCTTCAGGGGAGACACCTATGGCTACACCTTC	CASSFRGDTYGYTF
TRBV6-2/TRBV6-3	.	TRBJ2-7	few	TGTGCCAGCAGTAGGGACGATCGGGGCGAGCAGTACTTC	CASSRDDRGEQYF